This T cell receptor (beta chain) is drawn from a study of T cell clonotyping in hematopoietic cell transplantation. The sample's time point: recipient sample about 28 days before transplant, after cytoreduction. General study findings and limits: Pathologically expanded recipient clonotypes increased progressively from day 30 to day 180 as diversity fell. Broader posttransplant TCR repertoire diversity was predicted by graft donor and pretransplant recipient Inverse Simpson Index values.

Assay used: immunoSEQ multiplex PCR; TCRdb lists only in-frame clones, some missing. The repertoire holds 46,000 or so clones, about nine tenths seen once, with around 5.5% in the top ten. This clone was seen just once. Antigen: not known. Germline loops: CDR1 SGHNT, CDR2 YENEEA. J gave up 8 bases and V 3 bases, and 2 bases lay outside the gene matches. There are 14 residues in the CDR3. The sample was peripheral blood mononuclear cells, taken before stem cell transplant. The clonotype originates from a man aged 60 to 75 with biphenotypic leukemia. Some clones in this sample may be carry-over from other donors' samples. The rearrangement links TRBV11-3 to TRBJ1-4; 11 bases fit TRBD1. The CDR3 DNA is TGTGCCAGCAGCTTGGGACAGGGGGTAGAAAAACTGTTTTTT. Residues: CASSLGQGVEKLFF.